This T cell receptor beta chain appears in the sequencing data of a study of T cell responses to AZD1222 COVID-19 vaccine. The repertoire was sequenced with immunoSEQ multiplex PCR; TCRdb's copy has only in-frame clones and lacks some. The sample has roughly 93,000 clones, roughly nine tenths seen once; the top ten hold approximately 2.8%. General study points: All repertoire sampling was performed exclusively after the peak T cell response. Spike-spanning, vaccine-associated CD4 TCRs were dominant at 160-218 and 743-854. Of the AZD1222 recipients, only five to seven were seropositive at baseline. Donors were mostly white British, more females; clonal diversity possibly underestimated.

A remark on this clone: Its specificity is unknown.

Trimming removed 1 base from V and 6 bases from J, with 7 bases in between. Germline assignment: CDR1 LGHDT and CDR2 YNNKEL (reference sequence). This CDR3 comprises 14 residues. The TCR originated in an adult in good health. The chain combines TRBV3-1 (or the pseudogene TRBV3-2) with TRBJ2-6; weak D call: TRBD2 (6 bases). Sample: peripheral blood, taken on day 0 of MenACWY control vaccination. CDR3 residues: CASSQGDSANVLTF. CDR3 in DNA: TGTGCCAGCAGCCAAGGGGACTCGGCCAACGTCCTGACTTTC.